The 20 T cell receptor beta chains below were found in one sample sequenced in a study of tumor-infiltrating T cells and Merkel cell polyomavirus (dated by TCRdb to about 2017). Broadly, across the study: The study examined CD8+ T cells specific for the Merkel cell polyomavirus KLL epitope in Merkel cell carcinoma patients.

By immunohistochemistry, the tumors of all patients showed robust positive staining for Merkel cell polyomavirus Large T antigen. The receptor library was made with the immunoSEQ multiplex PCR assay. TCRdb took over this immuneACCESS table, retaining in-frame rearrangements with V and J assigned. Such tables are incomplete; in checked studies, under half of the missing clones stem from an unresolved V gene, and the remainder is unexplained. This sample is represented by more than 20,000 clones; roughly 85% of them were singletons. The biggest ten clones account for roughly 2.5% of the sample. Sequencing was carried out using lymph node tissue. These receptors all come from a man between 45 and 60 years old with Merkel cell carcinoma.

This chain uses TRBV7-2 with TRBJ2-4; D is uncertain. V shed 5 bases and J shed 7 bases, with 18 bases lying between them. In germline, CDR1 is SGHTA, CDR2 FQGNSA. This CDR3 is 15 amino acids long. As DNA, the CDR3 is TGTGCCAGCAGCCTAGGTATGTCTAGTGTCAACATTCAGTACTTC. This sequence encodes CASSLGMSSVNIQYF.

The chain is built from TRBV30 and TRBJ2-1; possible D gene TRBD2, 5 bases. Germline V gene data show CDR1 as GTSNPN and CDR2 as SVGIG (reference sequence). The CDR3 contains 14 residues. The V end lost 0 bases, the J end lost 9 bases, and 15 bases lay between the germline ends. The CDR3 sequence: CAWSVRLSEGEQFF. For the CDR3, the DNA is TGTGCCTGGAGTGTACGGCTATCTGAGGGTGAGCAGTTCTTC. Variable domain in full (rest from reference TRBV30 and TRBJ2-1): SQTIHQWPATLVQPVGSPLSLECTVEGTSNPNLYWYRQAAGRGLQLLFYSVGIGQISSEVPQNLSASRPQDRQFILSSKKLLLSDSGFYLCAWSVRLSEGEQFFGPGTRLTVL.

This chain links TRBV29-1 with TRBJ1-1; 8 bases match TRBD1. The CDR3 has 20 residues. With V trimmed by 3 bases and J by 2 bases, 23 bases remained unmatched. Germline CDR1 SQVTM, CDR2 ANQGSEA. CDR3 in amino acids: CSVDGPVLTGAPEGNTEAFF. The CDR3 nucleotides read TGCAGCGTTGACGGCCCCGTTCTGACAGGGGCGCCAGAGGGAAACACTGAAGCTTTCTTT. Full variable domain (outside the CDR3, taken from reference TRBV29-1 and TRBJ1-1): SAVISQKPSRDICQRGTSLTIQCQVDSQVTMMFWYRQQPGQSLTLIATANQGSEATYESGFVIDKFPISRPNLTFSTLTVSNMSPEDSSIYLCSVDGPVLTGAPEGNTEAFFGQGTRLTVV.

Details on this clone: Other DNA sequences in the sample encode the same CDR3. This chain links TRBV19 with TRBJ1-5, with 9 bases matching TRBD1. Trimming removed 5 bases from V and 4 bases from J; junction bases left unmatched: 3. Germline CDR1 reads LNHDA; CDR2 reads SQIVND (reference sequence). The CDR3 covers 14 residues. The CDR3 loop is CASSPGQGNQPQHF. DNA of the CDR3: TGTGCCAGTAGTCCTGGACAGGGGAATCAGCCCCAGCATTTT.

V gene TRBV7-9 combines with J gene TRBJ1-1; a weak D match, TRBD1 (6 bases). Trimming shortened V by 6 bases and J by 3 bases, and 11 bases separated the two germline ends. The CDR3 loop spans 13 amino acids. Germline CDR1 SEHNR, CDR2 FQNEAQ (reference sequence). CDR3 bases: TGTGCCAGCAGTCACAGGGCAGACACTGAAGCTTTCTTT. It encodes CASSHRADTEAFF.

This chain's CDR3 is CASRPGGTDTQYF. DNA of the CDR3: TGTGCCAGCCGGCCAGGGGGCACAGATACGCAGTATTTT. The rearrangement links TRBV7-3 to TRBJ2-3, with TRBD1 as a possible D gene (6 bases). V was shortened by 8 bases and J by 1 base, with 10 bases between the two germline ends. This CDR3 has 13 residues. The germline V gene has CDR1 SGHTA and CDR2 FQGTGA.

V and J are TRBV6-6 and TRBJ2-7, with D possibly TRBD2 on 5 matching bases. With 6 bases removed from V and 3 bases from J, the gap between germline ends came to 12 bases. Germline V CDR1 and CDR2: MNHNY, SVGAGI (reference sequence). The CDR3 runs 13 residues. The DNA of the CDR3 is TGTGCCAGCAGCGTTAGACGGGACTACGAGCAGTACTTC. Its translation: CASSVRRDYEQYF.

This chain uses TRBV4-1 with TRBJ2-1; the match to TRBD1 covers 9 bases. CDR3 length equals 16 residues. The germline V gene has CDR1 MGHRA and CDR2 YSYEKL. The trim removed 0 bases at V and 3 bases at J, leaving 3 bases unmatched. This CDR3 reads CASSQDWGQGYNEQFF. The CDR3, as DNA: TGCGCCAGCAGCCAAGATTGGGGACAGGGCTACAATGAGCAGTTCTTC.

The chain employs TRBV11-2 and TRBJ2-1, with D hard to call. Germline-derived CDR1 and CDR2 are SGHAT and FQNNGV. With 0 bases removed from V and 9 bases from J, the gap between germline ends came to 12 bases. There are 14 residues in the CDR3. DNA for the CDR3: TGTGCCAGCAGCTTAGATTCGGGTATAGTTGAGCAGTTCTTC. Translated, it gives CASSLDSGIVEQFF.

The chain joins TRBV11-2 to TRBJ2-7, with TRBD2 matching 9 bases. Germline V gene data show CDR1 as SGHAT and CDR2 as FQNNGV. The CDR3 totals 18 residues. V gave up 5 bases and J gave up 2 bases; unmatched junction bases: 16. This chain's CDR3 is CASSPIYRQREATYEQYF. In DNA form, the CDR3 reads TGTGCCAGCAGCCCTATCTATCGACAGCGGGAGGCCACCTACGAGCAGTACTTC.

The CDR3 bases are TGTGCCAGCAGCAGGGTGGGAGAATCAGATACGCAGTATTTT. Protein sequence: CASSRVGESDTQYF. This chain links TRBV5-4 with TRBJ2-3, with D tentatively TRBD2 (5 bases). Trimming took 4 bases from V and 4 from J, leaving 13 bases between them. This CDR3 is built from 14 residues. Germline lookup yields CDR1 SGHNT and CDR2 YYREEE (reference sequence).

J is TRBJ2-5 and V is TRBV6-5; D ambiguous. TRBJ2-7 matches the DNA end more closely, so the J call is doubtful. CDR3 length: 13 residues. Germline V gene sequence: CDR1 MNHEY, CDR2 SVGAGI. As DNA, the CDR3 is TGTGCCAGCAGTTACGATATTCCCTACGAGCAGTACTTC. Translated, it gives CASSYDIPYEQYF.

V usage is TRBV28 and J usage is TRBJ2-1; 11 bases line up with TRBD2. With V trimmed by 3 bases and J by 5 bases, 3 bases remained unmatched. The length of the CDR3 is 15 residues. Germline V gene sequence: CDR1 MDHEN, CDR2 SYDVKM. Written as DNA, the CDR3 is TGTGCCAGCAGTTTGGGGACTAGCGGTCACAATGAGCAGTTCTTC. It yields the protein CASSLGTSGHNEQFF.

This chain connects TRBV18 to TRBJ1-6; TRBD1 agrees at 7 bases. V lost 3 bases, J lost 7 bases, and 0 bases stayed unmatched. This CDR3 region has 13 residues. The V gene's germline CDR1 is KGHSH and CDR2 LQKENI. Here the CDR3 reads CASSPGQNSPLHF. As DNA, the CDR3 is TGTGCCAGCTCACCGGGACAGAATTCACCCCTCCACTTT.

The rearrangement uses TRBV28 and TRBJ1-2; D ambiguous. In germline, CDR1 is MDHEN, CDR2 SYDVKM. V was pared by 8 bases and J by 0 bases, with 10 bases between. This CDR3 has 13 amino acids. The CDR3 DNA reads TGTGCCAGCGGAGGCGGGGCTAACTATGGCTACACCTTC. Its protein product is CASGGGANYGYTF.

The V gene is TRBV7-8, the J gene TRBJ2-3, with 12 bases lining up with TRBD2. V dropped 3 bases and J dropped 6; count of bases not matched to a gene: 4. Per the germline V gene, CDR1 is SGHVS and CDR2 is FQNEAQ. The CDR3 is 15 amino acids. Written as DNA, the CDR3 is TGTGCCAGCAGCTTCGGACTAGCGGGGATGGATACGCAGTATTTT. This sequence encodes CASSFGLAGMDTQYF.

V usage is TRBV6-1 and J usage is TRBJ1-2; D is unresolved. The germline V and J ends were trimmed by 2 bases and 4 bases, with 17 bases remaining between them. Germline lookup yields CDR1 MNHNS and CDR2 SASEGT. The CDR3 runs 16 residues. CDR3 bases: TGTGCCAGCAGTGAATCGATGGGGAGGCCCAGCTATGGCTACACCTTC. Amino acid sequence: CASSESMGRPSYGYTF.

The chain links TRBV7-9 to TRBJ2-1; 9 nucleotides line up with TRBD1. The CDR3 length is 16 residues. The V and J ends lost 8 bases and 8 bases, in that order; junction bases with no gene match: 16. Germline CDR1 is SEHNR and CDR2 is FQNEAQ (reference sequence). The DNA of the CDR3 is TGTGCCAGCCCCCCGTCCAGGGACAGGGTTTTTGATGAGCAGTTCTTC. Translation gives CASPPSRDRVFDEQFF. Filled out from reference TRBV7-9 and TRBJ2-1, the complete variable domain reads DTGVSQNPRHKITKRGQNVTFRCDPISEHNRLYWYRQTLGQGPEFLTYFQNEAQLEKSRLLSDRFSAERPKGSFSTLEIQRTEQGDSAMYLCASPPSRDRVFDEQFFGPGTRLTVL.

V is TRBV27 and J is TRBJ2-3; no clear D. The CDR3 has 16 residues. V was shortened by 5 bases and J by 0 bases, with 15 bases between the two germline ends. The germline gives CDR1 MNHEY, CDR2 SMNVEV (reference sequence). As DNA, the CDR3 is TGTGCCAGCAGTCGACTGCGCACCCAGAGCACAGATACGCAGTATTTT. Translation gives CASSRLRTQSTDTQYF.

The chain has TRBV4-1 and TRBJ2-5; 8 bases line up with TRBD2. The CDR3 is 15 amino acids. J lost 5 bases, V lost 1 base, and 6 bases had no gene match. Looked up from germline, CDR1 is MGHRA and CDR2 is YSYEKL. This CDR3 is CASSQAGAGVETQYF. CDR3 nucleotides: TGCGCCAGCAGCCAAGCCGGAGCGGGGGTGGAGACCCAGTACTTC.